This TCR beta chain emerged from a study of CXCR3-negative and CXCR3-positive naive CD8 T cells. 5' RACE with UMI labels generated the TRB cDNA libraries. For each CDR3 protein, TCRdb gives one entry from its re-call of the 5' RACE reads, without DNA. The listing contains approximately 130,000 distinct CDR3 sequences. As for this clonotype: Its antigen is still unknown.

This CDR3 spans 15 amino acids. Germline V CDR1 and CDR2: MDHEN, SYDVKM. Study-wide points: In CXCR3-positive naive cells, the TRB CDR3s were more hydrophobic than in CXCR3-negative naive cells.

The clonotype originates from a human donor in good health. Some clones in this sample may be carry-over from other donors' samples. V usage is TRBV28 and J usage is TRBJ1-4; no DNA is available, so the TRBD1 call from TCRdb remains unchecked. Sequenced material: naive CXCR3+ CD8+ T cells from blood. The subset here: CD45RO-CCR7+CD27+CD95- naive CD8+ T cells expressing CXCR3 (TNR3+). The CDR3 here is CASSPRDRPNEKLFF.